A selection of T cell receptor beta chains follows, all from one sample in a study of cytomegalovirus exposure and HLA in healthy donors. TCRdb keeps only in-frame clones here, not all; method: immunoSEQ multiplex PCR. The table has about 110,000 clones, about 80% seen once. Input material: PBMCs. The receptors come from a woman in her sixties or seventies in good health and CMV-seropositive. The CDR3 runs from the conserved cysteine through the conserved F or W. Each record gives: D gene, clone size, J gene, V gene, CDR3 protein, CDR3 DNA. D genes are given only for firm matches. Some rows have no size entry. The others give once, few or many, or a class for an expanded clone.

d_gene: .
abundance: .
j_gene: TRBJ2-7
v_gene: TRBV4-1
CDR3aa: CASSQVGRTYEQYF
CDR3nt: TGCGCCAGCAGCCAAGTGGGCAGAACCTACGAGCAGTACTTC

d_gene: .
abundance: .
j_gene: TRBJ1-5
v_gene: TRBV30
CDR3aa: CAWSVTGHQPQHF
CDR3nt: TGTGCCTGGAGTGTCACAGGCCATCAGCCCCAGCATTTT

d_gene: TRBD1
abundance: .
j_gene: TRBJ2-3
v_gene: TRBV5-1
CDR3aa: CASSLGQGGTDTQYF
CDR3nt: TGCGCCAGCAGCTTAGGACAGGGGGGGACAGATACGCAGTATTTT

d_gene: .
abundance: .
j_gene: TRBJ2-1
v_gene: TRBV6-6
CDR3aa: CALSRNNEQFF
CDR3nt: TGTGCCCTTTCGCGCAACAATGAGCAGTTCTTC

d_gene: TRBD2
abundance: few
j_gene: TRBJ2-1
v_gene: TRBV7-9
CDR3aa: CASSAALGLAGSNEQFF
CDR3nt: TGTGCCAGCAGCGCAGCCCTGGGGCTAGCGGGATCGAATGAGCAGTTCTTC

d_gene: .
abundance: once
j_gene: TRBJ2-2
v_gene: TRBV7-2
CDR3aa: CASSSGQNTGELFF
CDR3nt: TGTGCCAGCAGCTCGGGACAGAACACCGGGGAGCTGTTTTTT

d_gene: .
abundance: .
j_gene: TRBJ1-2
v_gene: TRBV20-1
CDR3aa: CSVLGDYGYTF
CDR3nt: TGCAGTGTTCTAGGGGACTATGGCTACACCTTC

d_gene: .
abundance: .
j_gene: TRBJ2-3
v_gene: TRBV11-2
CDR3aa: CASSLGAGATDTQYF
CDR3nt: TGTGCCAGCAGCTTAGGAGCGGGCGCCACAGATACGCAGTATTTT

d_gene: .
abundance: once
j_gene: TRBJ2-1
v_gene: TRBV9
CDR3aa: CASSAALVSPNEQFF
CDR3nt: TGTGCCAGCAGCGCAGCACTAGTCTCCCCCAATGAGCAGTTCTTC

d_gene: TRBD1
abundance: once
j_gene: TRBJ1-5
v_gene: TRBV6-6
CDR3aa: CASSYSIAGGQPQHF
CDR3nt: TGTGCCAGCAGTTACTCGATCGCAGGGGGCCAGCCCCAGCATTTT

d_gene: TRBD1
abundance: .
j_gene: TRBJ2-7
v_gene: TRBV7-6
CDR3aa: CASSLGTGTHYEQYF
CDR3nt: TGTGCCAGCAGCTTAGGGACAGGTACTCACTACGAGCAGTACTTC